This note documents a single T cell receptor beta chain sequence. As yet, its antigen is unknown. The CDR3 has 13 amino acids. V lost 0 bases to trimming and J lost 4 bases, with 9 bases between them. Germline V gene lookup returns CDR1 GTSNPN and CDR2 SVGIG (reference sequence). This sample is drawn from a study of T cell clonotyping in hematopoietic cell transplantation. Whole-study results and caveats: Pathologically expanded recipient clonotypes increased progressively from day 30 to day 180 as diversity fell.

The method was immunoSEQ multiplex PCR; TCRdb's version includes in-frame clones alone and lacks a portion of them. Of 7,200 or so clones listed, 89% were seen once; the top ten hold about 4.3%. The sample in question was PBMCs, obtained 30 days after allogeneic stem cell transplant. V usage is TRBV30 and J usage is TRBJ1-2; tentatively, D is TRBD1 (5 bases). This TCR came from a female patient in her fifties who had an allogeneic stem cell transplant from an unrelated donor, so the T cells may come from the graft donor. Some clones in this sample may be carry-over from other donors' samples. CDR3 residues: CAWSVRGTYGYTF. The DNA of the CDR3 is TGTGCCTGGAGTGTACGAGGGACCTATGGCTACACCTTC.